A single sample gave rise to the 15 T cell receptor beta chains below, sequenced in a study of regulatory T cells in long-lasting Graves disease. Time point reported: newly diagnosed GD, antithyroid drugs for less than 3 months. From PBMCs, RNA was extracted and then used to make the TCR library. iRepertoire HTBI primers and Arm-PCR of CDR3 regions built TCR beta libraries. MiXCR was run by TCRdb on the multiplex PCR reads, yielding one entry per CDR3 protein. The table shows 450,000 to 600,000 distinct CDR3 sequences, with about 16% occurring only once. These same data were also listed under a study on T cells in Graves' hyperthyroidism and ophthalmopathy.

Material: peripheral blood mononuclear cells (PBMCs), obtained at new diagnosis, from a patient treated with antithyroid drugs. The receptor source for this set is a man aged 35 to 55 with Graves disease.

The J gene is TRBJ1-2, the V gene TRBV19, with D unresolved. The V and J ends lost 5 bases and 5 bases respectively, with 9 bases between them. The CDR3 loop spans 12 amino acids. Germline lookup yields CDR1 LNHDA and CDR2 SQIVND (reference sequence). CDR3 residues: CASSGDGYGYTF. DNA of the CDR3: TGTGCCAGTAGTGGAGACGGATATGGCTACACCTTC.

This clonotype has ten or more counts. The rearrangement uses TRBV3-1 and TRBJ1-3, with no clear D. The germline V gene encodes CDR1 LGHDT and CDR2 YNNKEL (reference sequence). The V gene lost 1 base and the J gene lost 0 bases, with 7 bases spanning the gap. The CDR3 spans 15 residues. As DNA, the CDR3 is TGTGCCAGCAGCCAAGTTCCAGACTCTGGAAACACCATATATTTT. Translated, it gives CASSQVPDSGNTIYF.

The sample holds many counts of this clonotype. The rearrangement joins TRBV2 to TRBJ2-7; no firm D call. V was trimmed by 2 bases and J by 7 bases, leaving 12 bases between them. This CDR3 has 13 residues. CDR1 is SNHLY and CDR2 is FYNNEI in the germline V gene. The CDR3: CASSERVFGEQYF. In nucleotides, the CDR3 is TGTGCCAGCAGTGAAAGGGTCTTCGGGGAGCAGTACTTC.

Many counts were recorded for this clonotype. The chain has TRBV28 and TRBJ1-2; 9 nucleotides line up with TRBD1. The CDR3 covers 17 residues. The germline gives CDR1 MDHEN, CDR2 SYDVKM. The V segment lost 6 bases and the J segment 3 bases; nucleotides outside the gene matches: 14. CDR3 sequence: CASSPGTGTGFYYGYTF. CDR3 DNA: TGTGCCAGCAGCCCTGGCACCGGGACAGGGTTTTACTATGGCTACACCTTC.

This clonotype has more than one count but fewer than ten. The chain links TRBV2 to TRBJ2-7; a possible D gene is TRBD2 (6 bases). Deletions cut 7 bases from V and 6 bases from J, with 10 bases between. Germline V gene sequence: CDR1 SNHLY, CDR2 FYNNEI. The CDR3 length is 11 residues. The DNA of the CDR3 is TGTGCCAGCACCTGGGAGGCCGAGCAGTACTTC. It specifies CASTWEAEQYF.

This clonotype has a count of ten or more. The V call is TRBV29-1, the J call TRBJ2-1; the match to TRBD2 covers 7 bases. Germline CDR1 and CDR2: SQVTM and ANQGSEA. The V and J ends lost 3 bases and 7 bases, in that order; junction bases with no gene match: 12. CDR3 size: 15 residues. CDR3 loop: CSVEAAGVSRNEQFF. In DNA, the CDR3 is TGCAGCGTTGAGGCGGCGGGAGTTAGTAGGAATGAGCAGTTCTTC.

In its sample, this clonotype was seen many times. The gene calls are TRBV2 and TRBJ2-1, with 11 bases fitting TRBD1. Germline lookup yields CDR1 SNHLY and CDR2 FYNNEI. CDR3 size: 16 residues. With V trimmed by 2 bases and J by 5 bases, 5 bases remained unmatched. The CDR3 spells CASSEFGQGANNEQFF. In DNA form, the CDR3 reads TGTGCCAGCAGTGAATTTGGACAGGGGGCAAACAATGAGCAGTTCTTC.

This clonotype appeared many times. The rearrangement uses TRBV28 and TRBJ2-7, with 8 nucleotides matching TRBD2. Per the germline V gene, CDR1 is MDHEN and CDR2 is SYDVKM. Trimming at V came to 5 bases and at J to 4 bases, leaving 10 bases not matched to a gene. CDR3 length: 15 amino acids. The CDR3 nucleotides read TGTGCCAGCAGTGCTCAACTGGCTAGCGGGTACGAGCAGTACTTC. Translating it yields CASSAQLASGYEQYF.

This clonotype was observed at least ten times. This chain connects TRBV12-3 or TRBV12-4 to TRBJ1-1; D is unclear. The CDR3 is 14 amino acids. V was clipped by 6 bases and J by 4 bases, with 15 bases between them. Here the CDR3 DNA reads TGTGCCAGCAGAACCGCAGGAATTGTCACTGAAGCTTTCTTT. Translating it yields CASRTAGIVTEAFF.

This clonotype was observed a handful of times. The chain joins TRBV5-1 to TRBJ1-2, with no clear D. The germline CDR1 and CDR2 sequences are SGHRS and YFSETQ. The CDR3 consists of 15 residues. The ends were cut back, 0 bases at V and 8 bases at J, with 17 bases in the middle. CDR3 in amino acids: CASSLAVPGMEGYTF. The CDR3 DNA reads as TGCGCCAGCAGCTTGGCCGTCCCGGGTATGGAAGGCTACACCTTC.

The chain couples TRBV5-6 to TRBJ2-5; D unclear. Germline CDR1 and CDR2: SGHDT and YYEEEE. The CDR3 loop spans 13 amino acids. Trimming cost V 0 bases and J 3 bases, with 6 bases left between them. CDR3 nucleotides: TGTGCCAGCAGCTTGGCAGAAAAAGAGACCCAGTACTTC. It yields the protein CASSLAEKETQYF.

This clonotype came up many times. This chain joins TRBV5-1 and TRBJ2-1, with D perhaps matching TRBD2 (7 bases). Trimming left V 0 bases short and J 0 bases short, with 25 bases between. Germline V gene data show CDR1 as SGHRS and CDR2 as YFSETQ. This CDR3 is built from 21 residues. CDR3 residues: CASSLEPGGSWAPSSYNEQFF. In DNA, the CDR3 is TGCGCCAGCAGCTTGGAACCGGGGGGCTCGTGGGCACCAAGCTCCTACAATGAGCAGTTCTTC.

With regard to this clonotype: Just one base apart from a much larger clone, this may be a read error. The chain recombines TRBV5-1 with TRBJ2-7; 8 bases agree with TRBD2. J was trimmed by 6 bases and V by 0 bases; bases with no gene match: 8. The CDR3 sequence is 15 residues long. Looked up from germline, CDR1 is SGHRS and CDR2 is YFSETQ. As DNA, the CDR3 is TGCGCCAGCAGCTTGGGAGCGGGAGTGGTTTCCGAGCAGTACTTC. As protein: CASSLGAGVVSEQYF.

About this clonotype itself: A clone one base away is much larger, so this may be a read error. The genes are TRBV24-1 and TRBJ2-1; D gene uncertain. The ends were cut back, 3 bases at V and 0 bases at J, with 14 bases in the middle. The CDR3 is made up of 17 amino acids. The germline gives CDR1 KGHDR, CDR2 SFDVKD. Written as DNA, the CDR3 is TGTGCCACCAGTGATAATCGGGTGCCGGACTCCTACAATGAGCAGTTCTTC. Its protein is CATSDNRVPDSYNEQFF.

There are a few counts of this clonotype. The chain recombines TRBV11-3 with TRBJ1-2; unclear D gene. Between the trimmed V and J ends, which lost 0 bases and 10 bases, there was a span of 9 bases. The CDR3 covers 12 residues. Germline lookup yields CDR1 SGHNT and CDR2 YENEEA. Here the CDR3 reads CASSLDVRDYTF. In DNA, the CDR3 is TGTGCCAGCAGCTTAGATGTCAGAGACTACACCTTC.